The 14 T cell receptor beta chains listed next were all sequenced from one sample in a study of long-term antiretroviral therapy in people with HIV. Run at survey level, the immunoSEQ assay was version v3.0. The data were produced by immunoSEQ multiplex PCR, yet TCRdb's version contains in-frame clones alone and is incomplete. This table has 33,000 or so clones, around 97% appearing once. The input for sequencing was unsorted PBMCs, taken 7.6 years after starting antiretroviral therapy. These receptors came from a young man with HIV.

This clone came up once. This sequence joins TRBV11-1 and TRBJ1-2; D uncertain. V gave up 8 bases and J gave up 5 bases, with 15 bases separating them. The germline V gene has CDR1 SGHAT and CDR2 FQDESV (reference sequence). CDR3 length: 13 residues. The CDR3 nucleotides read TGTGCCAGCGGTGAGCGGGCAGCTTATGGCTACACCTTC. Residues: CASGERAAYGYTF.

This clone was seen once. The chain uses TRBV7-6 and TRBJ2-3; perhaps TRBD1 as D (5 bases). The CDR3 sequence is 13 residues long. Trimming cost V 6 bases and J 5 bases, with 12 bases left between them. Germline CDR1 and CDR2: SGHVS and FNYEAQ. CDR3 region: CASRLTEIDTQYF. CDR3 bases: TGTGCCAGCAGACTGACAGAGATAGATACGCAGTATTTT.

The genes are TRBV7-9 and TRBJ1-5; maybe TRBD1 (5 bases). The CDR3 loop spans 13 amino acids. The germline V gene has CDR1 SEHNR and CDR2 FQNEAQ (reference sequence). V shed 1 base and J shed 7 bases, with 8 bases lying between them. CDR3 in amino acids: CASSLGQSQPQHF. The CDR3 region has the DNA TGTGCCAGCAGCTTAGGACAGTCACAGCCCCAGCATTTT.

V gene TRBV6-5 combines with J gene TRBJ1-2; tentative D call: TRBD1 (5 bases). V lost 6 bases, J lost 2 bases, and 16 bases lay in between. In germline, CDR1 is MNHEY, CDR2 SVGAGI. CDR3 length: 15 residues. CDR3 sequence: CASSTLTARNYGYTF. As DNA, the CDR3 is TGTGCCAGCAGCACCCTGACAGCCCGAAACTATGGCTACACCTTC.

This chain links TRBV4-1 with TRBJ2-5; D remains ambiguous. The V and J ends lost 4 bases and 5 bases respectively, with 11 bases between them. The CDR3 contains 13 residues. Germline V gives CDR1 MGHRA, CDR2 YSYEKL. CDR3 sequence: CASSPLQDETQYF. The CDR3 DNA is TGCGCCAGCAGCCCCCTCCAGGATGAGACCCAGTACTTC.

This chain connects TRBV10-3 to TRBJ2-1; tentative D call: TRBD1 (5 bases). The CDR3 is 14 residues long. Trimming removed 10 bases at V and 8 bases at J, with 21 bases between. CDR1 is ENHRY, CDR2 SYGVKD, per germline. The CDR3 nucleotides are TGTGCCACGTCGTTGGCAGGACATGGGGATGAGCAGTTCTTC. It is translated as CATSLAGHGDEQFF.

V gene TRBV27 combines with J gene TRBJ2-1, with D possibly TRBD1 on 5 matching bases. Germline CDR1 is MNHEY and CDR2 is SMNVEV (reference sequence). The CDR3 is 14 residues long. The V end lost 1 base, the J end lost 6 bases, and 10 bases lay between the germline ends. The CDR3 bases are TGTGCCAGCAGTTTATGGGGCGGCCCCAATGAGCAGTTCTTC. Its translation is CASSLWGGPNEQFF.

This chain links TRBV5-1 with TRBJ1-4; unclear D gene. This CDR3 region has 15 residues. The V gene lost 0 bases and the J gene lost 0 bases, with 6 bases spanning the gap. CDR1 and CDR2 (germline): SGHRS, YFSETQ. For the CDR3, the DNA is TGCGCCAGCAGCTTGGCGATTGCAACTAATGAAAAACTGTTTTTT. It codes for CASSLAIATNEKLFF. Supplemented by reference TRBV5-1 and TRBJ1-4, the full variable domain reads KAGVTQTPRYLIKTRGQQVTLSCSPISGHRSVSWYQQTPGQGLQFLFEYFSETQRNKGNFPGRFSGRQFSNSRSEMNVSTLELGDSALYLCASSLAIATNEKLFFGSGTQLSVL.

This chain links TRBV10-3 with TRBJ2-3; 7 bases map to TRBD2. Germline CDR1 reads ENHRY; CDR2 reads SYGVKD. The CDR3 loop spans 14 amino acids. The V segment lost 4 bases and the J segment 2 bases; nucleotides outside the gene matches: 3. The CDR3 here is CAISAAGDTDTQYF. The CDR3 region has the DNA TGTGCCATCAGTGCCGCGGGAGACACAGATACGCAGTATTTT.

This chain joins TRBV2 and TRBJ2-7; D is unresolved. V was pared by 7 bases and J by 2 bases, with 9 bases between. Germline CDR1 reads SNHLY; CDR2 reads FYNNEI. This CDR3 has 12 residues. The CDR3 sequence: CASTRQAYEQYF. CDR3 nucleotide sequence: TGTGCCAGCACCAGGCAGGCCTACGAGCAGTACTTC. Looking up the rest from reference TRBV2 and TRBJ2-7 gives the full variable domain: EPEVTQTPSHQVTQMGQEVILRCVPISNHLYFYWYRQILGQKVEFLVSFYNNEISEKSEIFDDQFSVERPDGSNFTLKIRSTKLEDSAMYFCASTRQAYEQYFGPGTRLTVT.

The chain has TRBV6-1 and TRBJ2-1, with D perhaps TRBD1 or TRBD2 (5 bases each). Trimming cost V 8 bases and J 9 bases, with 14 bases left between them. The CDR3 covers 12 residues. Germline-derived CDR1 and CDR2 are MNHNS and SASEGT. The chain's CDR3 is CASGDGTAEQFF. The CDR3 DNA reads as TGTGCCAGCGGGGACGGAACGGCTGAGCAGTTCTTC.

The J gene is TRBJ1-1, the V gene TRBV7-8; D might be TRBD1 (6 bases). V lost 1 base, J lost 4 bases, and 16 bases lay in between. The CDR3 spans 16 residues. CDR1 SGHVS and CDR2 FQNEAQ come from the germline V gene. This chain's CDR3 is CASSLGAGAAGTEAFF. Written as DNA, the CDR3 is TGTGCCAGCAGCTTAGGGGCGGGGGCCGCGGGCACTGAAGCTTTCTTT.

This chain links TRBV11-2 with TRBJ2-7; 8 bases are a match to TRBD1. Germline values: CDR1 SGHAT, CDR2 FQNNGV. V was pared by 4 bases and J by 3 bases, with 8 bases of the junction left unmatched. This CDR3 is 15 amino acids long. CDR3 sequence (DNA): TGTGCCAGCAGCTATGACAGGGGACTGTTCTACGAGCAGTACTTC. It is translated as CASSYDRGLFYEQYF.

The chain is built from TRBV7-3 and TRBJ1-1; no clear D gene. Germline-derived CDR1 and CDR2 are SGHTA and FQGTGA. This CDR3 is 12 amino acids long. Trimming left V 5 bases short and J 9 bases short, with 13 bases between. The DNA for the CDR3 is TGTGCCAGCAGCCCGGACGGTGTACAAGCTTTCTTT. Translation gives CASSPDGVQAFF.